The clone carrying this T cell receptor (beta chain) showed up just a few times. Its antigen is unknown. This sample stems from a study of CD8+ T cells in alopecia areata. In the study overall: The share of scalp area affected provided the severity score for treated patients.

V was clipped by 0 bases and J by 12 bases, with 17 bases between them. The CDR3 consists of 13 residues. Per germline, CDR1 GTSNPN and CDR2 SVGIG (reference sequence). cDNA prepared by RNA extraction and subsequent reverse transcription served as the template for sequencing. Generated by immunoSEQ multiplex PCR, the TCRdb table keeps only in-frame clones and is missing some. The table has approximately 210,000 clones, 45% to 65% seen once; the top ten hold less than 3.5%. Regarding the study as a whole: Sequencing of scalp samples also captures resident alphabeta T cells of normal skin. It was observed that many expanded lesional clones persisted in scalp and blood during tofacitinib.

As to treatment: oral pan-JAK inhibitor, 5-10 mg twice daily. Material: CD4+ T cells sorted from blood, obtained at week 4, from a patient treated with tofacitinib. This TCR was sampled from a human donor with alopecia areata. The chain links TRBV30 to TRBJ1-2; D may be TRBD1 (5 bases). CDR3 sequence (DNA): TGTGCCTGGAGTGTACCCGGGGAAGGGACCCACACCTTC. It codes for CAWSVPGEGTHTF.